This T cell receptor beta chain derives from a study of T cells in localized non-small cell lung cancer. Findings and limits, study-wide: Clonality peaked in uninvolved adjacent lung rather than tumor.

Clones were sequenced by immunoSEQ multiplex PCR, and TCRdb holds only the in-frame ones, with some missing. This repertoire shows about 56,000 clones, 75% to 90% found once; its top ten account for approximately 5.2%. This CDR3 is built from 14 residues. V shed 11 bases and J 1 base; nucleotides not matched to a gene: 7. Germline V gene data show CDR1 as ENHRY and CDR2 as SYGVKD. With regard to this clone: The antigen remains undetermined.

The gene calls are TRBV10-3 and TRBJ1-5, with 8 bases matching TRBD1. The material sequenced was peripheral blood, taken before any cancer treatment. The clonotype was recovered from a woman aged 40-69 years with stage I lung adenocarcinoma. The CDR3: CAVADRASNQPQHF. The CDR3 coding sequence is TGTGCCGTCGCGGACAGGGCGAGCAATCAGCCCCAGCATTTT.